Following are 32 T cell receptor beta chains from one sample sequenced in a study of cytomegalovirus exposure and HLA in healthy donors. PCR used 60 Vbeta primers and 13 Jbeta primers. Only in-frame clones appear in the TCRdb table, and some are missing; sequencing was by immunoSEQ multiplex PCR. Of 150,000 to 200,000 clones in the sample, around three quarters were seen once. Sequencing was carried out using PBMCs. These TCRs come from a woman aged 25 to 39 in good health and CMV-seronegative.

The genes are TRBV9 and TRBJ1-1; D call uncertain. V lost 6 bases and J lost 4, with 16 bases in between. Germline-derived CDR1 and CDR2 are SGDLS and YYNGEE. The CDR3 runs 14 residues. CDR3 loop: CASNLAGFGTEAFF. The CDR3 DNA reads TGTGCCAGCAACCTTGCAGGTTTTGGCACTGAAGCTTTCTTT.

CDR3 sequence reads: CASSVETGGASEKLFF. CDR3 DNA: TGTGCCAGCAGTGTTGAGACAGGGGGCGCGAGTGAAAAACTGTTTTTT. The gene calls are TRBV2 and TRBJ1-4; TRBD1 matches at 10 bases. The V gene's germline CDR1 is SNHLY and CDR2 FYNNEI. This CDR3 has 16 amino acids. The V segment lost 4 bases and the J segment 7 bases; nucleotides outside the gene matches: 9.

The chain combines TRBV7-9 with TRBJ1-6, with TRBD1 matching 8 bases. This CDR3 has 18 amino acids. Losses at the gene ends were 5 bases for V and 0 bases for J; bases not matched to a gene: 9. The V gene's germline CDR1 is SEHNR and CDR2 FQNEAQ (reference sequence). The CDR3 sequence: CASSRTGNSVSYNSPLHF. DNA of the CDR3: TGTGCCAGCAGCCGGACAGGGAATTCCGTCTCCTATAATTCACCCCTCCACTTT.

This clone was seen a handful of times. The CDR3 DNA follows: TGCGCCAGCAGCTTGGCCGACAGGAACACTGAAGCTTTCTTT. Protein sequence: CASSLADRNTEAFF. The chain has TRBV5-1 and TRBJ1-1, with a possible D match to TRBD1 (5 bases). The CDR3 sequence is 14 residues long. The V end was cut by 0 bases, the J end by 1 base, with 7 bases between. Germline V gives CDR1 SGHRS, CDR2 YFSETQ.

In its sample, this clone was seen once. V usage is TRBV7-6 and J usage is TRBJ2-2; 11 bases match TRBD2. The CDR3 length is 15 residues. The trim removed 5 bases at V and 3 bases at J, leaving 2 bases unmatched. Germline V CDR1 and CDR2: SGHVS, FNYEAQ. CDR3 sequence: CASSPSGGYTGELFF. CDR3 in DNA: TGTGCCAGCAGCCCTAGCGGGGGGTACACCGGGGAGCTGTTTTTT. Using reference TRBV7-6 and TRBJ2-2 for the parts outside the CDR3, the full variable domain is GAGVSQSPRYKVTKRGQDVALRCDPISGHVSLYWYRQALGQGPEFLTYFNYEAQQDKSGLPNDRFSAERPEGSISTLTIQRTEQRDSAMYRCASSPSGGYTGELFFGEGSRLTVL.

The chain carries TRBV7-2 and TRBJ1-2; D unclear. The CDR3 loop spans 14 amino acids. The germline gives CDR1 SGHTA, CDR2 FQGNSA. V was trimmed by 1 base and J by 0 bases, leaving 6 bases between them. The CDR3 bases are TGTGCCAGCAGCTTAGGGCCCTCTAACTATGGCTACACCTTC. Encoded protein: CASSLGPSNYGYTF.

This clone was seen just once. The gene calls are TRBV19 and TRBJ2-5, with a tentative D call TRBD1 (5 bases). Per the germline V gene, CDR1 is LNHDA and CDR2 is SQIVND (reference sequence). The CDR3 consists of 15 residues. V was trimmed by 4 bases and J by 10 bases, leaving 22 bases between them. The CDR3 DNA follows: TGTGCCAGTAGTACTTTCCAAGGGGCCCCCTCGTTCCAGTACTTC. Translation gives CASSTFQGAPSFQYF.

This chain links TRBV5-1 with TRBJ1-6; 10 nucleotides agree with TRBD1. This CDR3 spans 15 amino acids. Germline assignment: CDR1 SGHRS and CDR2 YFSETQ. Losses at the gene ends were 0 bases for V and 8 bases for J; bases not matched to a gene: 2. The CDR3 DNA sequence: TGCGCCAGCAGCTTGGGGGACAGGGGTTATTCACCCCTCCACTTT. It codes for CASSLGDRGYSPLHF.

This rearrangement joins TRBV6-6 to TRBJ1-5; no definite D call. The length of the CDR3 is 16 residues. The germline gives CDR1 MNHNY, CDR2 SVGAGI (reference sequence). Trimming stripped 5 bases from V and 1 base from J, with 15 bases between. Written as DNA, the CDR3 is TGTGCCAGCAGTCCCCTGGGAGGCCGGAGCAATCAGCCCCAGCATTTT. This gives the protein CASSPLGGRSNQPQHF.

This clone was picked up a small number of times. This rearrangement joins TRBV6-6 to TRBJ1-5; TRBD1 might be the D (6 bases). The CDR3 has 15 amino acids. Trimming cost V 10 bases and J 1 base, with 17 bases left between them. CDR1 MNHNY and CDR2 SVGAGI come from the germline V gene (reference sequence). CDR3 amino acids: CATAKGGESNQPQHF. The CDR3 DNA is TGTGCCACCGCGAAAGGGGGTGAGAGCAATCAGCCCCAGCATTTT.

The V and J genes are TRBV15 and TRBJ1-3; D might be TRBD1 (5 bases). This CDR3 spans 13 amino acids. Deletions cut 5 bases from V and 4 bases from J, with 9 bases between. Germline loops: CDR1 LNHNV, CDR2 YYDKDF (reference sequence). CDR3: CATSGAVGNTIYF. CDR3 DNA: TGTGCCACCAGCGGGGCAGTAGGAAACACCATATATTTT.

The chain uses TRBV7-7 and TRBJ2-1; D might be TRBD2 (5 bases). From germline, CDR1 is SSHAT and CDR2 FNYEAQ (reference sequence). Trimming stripped 1 base from V and 5 bases from J, with 12 bases between. This CDR3 is built from 15 residues. In nucleotides, the CDR3 is TGTGCCAGCAGCTTAGGCCTAGCCGCCGACAATGAGCAGTTCTTC. The encoded protein is CASSLGLAADNEQFF.

To note about this clone: One end of the junction does not line up with germline, which may come from a read error. The J gene is TRBJ2-7, the V gene TRBV30, with a tentative D call TRBD2 (8 bases). Germline V CDR1 and CDR2: GTSNPN, SVGIG (reference sequence). The CDR3 sequence is 16 residues long. The chain's CDR3 is CAWSGPIRRGGRGLGF. The CDR3 nucleotides read TGTGCCTGGAGTGGCCCAATACGTCGGGGGGGGAGGGGGCTTGGGTTC.

The rearrangement links TRBV30 to TRBJ2-7; the match to TRBD2 covers 9 bases. V dropped 1 base and J dropped 9; count of bases not matched to a gene: 19. The germline CDR1 and CDR2 sequences are GTSNPN and SVGIG (reference sequence). The CDR3 sequence is 17 residues long. The CDR3 DNA reads as TGTGCCTGGAGTGGGGGAGGTGCGGGGGGGCCCGGGAGAGGGCAGTACTTC. It codes for CAWSGGGAGGPGRGQYF.

The chain recombines TRBV5-1 with TRBJ1-2; TRBD1 matches at 10 bases. The V gene end was trimmed by 0 bases and the J gene end by 5 bases; junction bases not matched to a gene: 1. The CDR3 extends over 14 amino acids. Looked up from germline, CDR1 is SGHRS and CDR2 is YFSETQ. Written as DNA, the CDR3 is TGCGCCAGCAGCTTGGAGGGACAGGGGTATGGCTACACCTTC. As protein: CASSLEGQGYGYTF.

A word on this clone: The junction departs from germline at one end; a sequencing error may be responsible. CDR3 in amino acids: CASREGVETGGFNQPQHF. The CDR3 DNA reads TGTGCCAGCAGAGAAGGGGTAGAGACAGGGGGTTTCAATCAGCCCCAGCATTTT. The rearrangement links TRBV6-1 to TRBJ1-5; 9 bases map to TRBD1. The CDR3 extends over 18 amino acids. Per germline, CDR1 MNHNS and CDR2 SASEGT.

The genes are TRBV10-3 and TRBJ1-1; the match to TRBD1 covers 7 bases. The J segment lost 0 bases and the V segment lost 3 bases, leaving 7 bases of the junction unmatched. There are 16 residues in the CDR3. The germline gives CDR1 ENHRY, CDR2 SYGVKD. For the CDR3, the DNA is TGTGCCATCAGTGATAGACAGGGCCTTATGAACACTGAAGCTTTCTTT. Translated, it gives CAISDRQGLMNTEAFF.

V is TRBV14 and J is TRBJ2-5, with D unresolved. The CDR3 runs 13 residues. CDR1 and CDR2 from the germline V gene are SGHDN and FVKESK. Trimming removed 4 bases at V and 4 bases at J, with 10 bases between. The CDR3 is CASSRRVIETQYF. The CDR3 DNA reads as TGTGCCAGCAGCCGCCGGGTTATAGAGACCCAGTACTTC.

CDR3 sequence reads: CASSLIRGRLEAFF. DNA of the CDR3: TGTGCCAGCAGTTTAATTAGAGGTCGGCTTGAAGCTTTCTTT. The gene calls are TRBV27 and TRBJ1-1; D not certain. The germline V and J ends were trimmed by 2 bases and 7 bases, with 14 bases remaining between them. The CDR3 is 14 amino acids. Germline V gene sequence: CDR1 MNHEY, CDR2 SMNVEV (reference sequence).

This sequence joins TRBV10-3 and TRBJ1-1, with a weak D call TRBD1 (5 bases). V was trimmed by 10 bases and J by 1 base, leaving 13 bases between them. Germline V gives CDR1 ENHRY, CDR2 SYGVKD. CDR3 length: 13 amino acids. CDR3 coding DNA: TGTGCCACCTTGGACACCCAGAACACTGAAGCTTTCTTT. Its translation is CATLDTQNTEAFF.

The chain joins TRBV29-1 to TRBJ2-5; D is possibly TRBD1 (6 bases). V lost 7 bases and J lost 2, with 14 bases in between. Germline CDR1 and CDR2: SQVTM and ANQGSEA. The CDR3 extends over 13 amino acids. CDR3 protein: CSGAGQRQETQYF. The CDR3 DNA reads TGCAGCGGAGCAGGACAGAGGCAAGAGACCCAGTACTTC.

The rearrangement joins TRBV30 to TRBJ2-1; 10 bases map to TRBD2. V was clipped by 0 bases and J by 8 bases; unmatched bases: 10. Looked up from germline, CDR1 is GTSNPN and CDR2 is SVGIG (reference sequence). This CDR3 region has 16 residues. CDR3 nucleotide sequence: TGTGCCTGGAGTGTACTAGCGGGAATTGGGGGGGATGAGCAGTTCTTC. It specifies CAWSVLAGIGGDEQFF.

As for this clone: Germline and junction disagree at one end, which may indicate a read error. The same CDR3 also results from other DNA sequences found in this sample. The chain employs TRBV9 and TRBJ1-2; D remains unclear. The CDR3 has 13 residues. CDR1 SGDLS and CDR2 YYNGEE come from the germline V gene. CDR3 nucleotide sequence: TGTGCCAGTAGCGTAGACTCCCACTATGGCTACACCTTC. Residues: CASSVDSHYGYTF.

This clone has only a few counts. The V and J genes are TRBV2 and TRBJ2-5; no clear D. Germline V gene sequence: CDR1 SNHLY, CDR2 FYNNEI. Trimming removed 6 bases from V and 1 base from J, with 9 bases in between. The CDR3 spans 13 residues. The CDR3 protein is CASRRTPQETQYF. CDR3 nucleotide sequence: TGTGCCAGCAGGCGCACCCCCCAAGAGACCCAGTACTTC.

Of note for this clone: Germline and junction disagree at one end, which may indicate a read error. The CDR3 nucleotides are TGTGCCAGCAGCGTAGCCCCGGGGGGGGGTAACTATGGCTACCCCTTC. Translation gives CASSVAPGGGNYGYPF. This chain links TRBV9 with TRBJ1-2, with D possibly being TRBD1 (5 bases). Germline V lookup: CDR1 SGDLS, CDR2 YYNGEE. CDR3 length: 16 residues.

The V and J genes are TRBV6-5 and TRBJ2-5; 10 bases align to TRBD1. The DNA end lines up better with TRBJ2-7; the J call may be wrong. The CDR3 length is 14 residues. Germline V gene data show CDR1 as MNHEY and CDR2 as SVGAGI. CDR3 sequence: CASNPGQGSYEQYF. In DNA, the CDR3 is TGTGCCAGCAACCCGGGACAGGGGAGCTACGAGCAGTACTTC.

The genes are TRBV6-6 and TRBJ2-5; TRBD2 matches at 7 bases. V shed 9 bases and J 1 base; nucleotides not matched to a gene: 5. The germline gives CDR1 MNHNY, CDR2 SVGAGI (reference sequence). The CDR3 spans 13 residues. The CDR3 loop reads CASQRDPQETQYF. CDR3 bases: TGTGCCAGTCAGCGGGACCCCCAAGAGACCCAGTACTTC.

The gene calls are TRBV10-3 and TRBJ2-1; a possible D gene is TRBD1 (6 bases). Trimming shortened V by 0 bases and J by 2 bases, and 8 bases separated the two germline ends. The CDR3 is made up of 15 amino acids. The germline CDR1 and CDR2 sequences are ENHRY and SYGVKD. The CDR3 DNA reads TGTGCCATCAGTGAGTCAGGGGGAACCTACAATGAGCAGTTCTTC. This encodes CAISESGGTYNEQFF.

The chain is built from TRBV11-2 and TRBJ2-5; 7 bases are a match to TRBD2. CDR3 size: 17 residues. Germline CDR1 reads SGHAT; CDR2 reads FQNNGV. The junction had 12 bases not matched to a gene; V was cut back by 5 bases and J by 0 bases. DNA for the CDR3: TGTGCCAGCAGCCATTGGCTGGCTAGCGGAAACCAAGAGACCCAGTACTTC. Translated: CASSHWLASGNQETQYF.

The chain employs TRBV6-4 and TRBJ1-2; 7 nucleotides align to TRBD1. The CDR3 spans 17 residues. CDR1 MRHNA and CDR2 SNTAGT come from the germline V gene. Trimming took 1 base from V and 7 from J; bases not matched to a gene: 15. The CDR3 DNA reads as TGTGCCAGCAGTGACTTTTACGAAGGGGGCGGGTCCGGTGGCTACACCTTC. Residues: CASSDFYEGGGSGGYTF.

The chain combines TRBV30 with TRBJ1-1; D is undetermined. Trimming shortened V by 2 bases and J by 1 base, and 11 bases separated the two germline ends. This CDR3 comprises 14 residues. Looked up from germline, CDR1 is GTSNPN and CDR2 is SVGIG (reference sequence). The CDR3 here is CAWSRGFQNTEAFF. The CDR3 DNA is TGTGCCTGGAGTAGAGGCTTTCAGAACACTGAAGCTTTCTTT.

The chain links TRBV19 to TRBJ1-2, with no clear D. Germline V gene sequence: CDR1 LNHDA, CDR2 SQIVND (reference sequence). Between the trimmed V and J ends, which lost 7 bases and 0 bases, there was a span of 12 bases. The CDR3 has 14 amino acids. CDR3 amino acids: CASTGRTTNYGYTF. The CDR3, as DNA: TGTGCCAGTACTGGGAGGACTACTAACTATGGCTACACCTTC.